The present TCR beta chain was sequenced within a study of cytomegalovirus exposure and HLA in healthy donors. The V and J ends lost 8 bases and 6 bases respectively, with 16 bases between them. The germline gives CDR1 MGHDK, CDR2 SYGVNS. CDR3 size: 13 residues. This clone was recorded only once. TCRdb's copy holds only in-frame clones and misses some; the assay was immunoSEQ multiplex PCR. The data contain about 50,000 clones, 93% of them singletons. The chain uses TRBV25-1 and TRBJ1-2; unclear D gene. Sequencing used PBMCs. The receptor's source is a woman under 30 in good health and CMV-seropositive. The CDR3 nucleotides read TGTGCCAGCGAATCCAGGACTATTGATGGCTACACCTTC. This codes for CASESRTIDGYTF.